Listed here are 27 T cell receptor beta chains from one sample, sequenced in a study of blood T cell repertoires in COVID-19 (dated by TCRdb to the early 2020s). The library was prepared using the immunoSEQ multiplex PCR assay. Imported from immuneACCESS, the table was reduced by TCRdb to in-frame sequences with V and J called. These copies leave out some clones; in studies compared against another copy, an unresolved V gene accounts for under half, and the cause of the remainder is not known. The sample records almost 300,000 clones, roughly 86% of which are singletons. About 1.2% of the sample is taken by the ten largest. The sequenced sample was peripheral blood. These receptors all stem from a man between 65 and 85 years old with acute or convalescent COVID-19.

The V and J genes are TRBV5-4 and TRBJ2-1; 12 bases match TRBD2. CDR3 length: 15 amino acids. The V gene end was trimmed by 1 base and the J gene end by 7 bases; junction bases not matched to a gene: 3. CDR1 SGHNT and CDR2 YYREEE come from the germline V gene (reference sequence). The chain's CDR3 is CASSLRLAGGNEQFF. The CDR3 DNA reads as TGTGCCAGCAGCTTGCGGCTAGCGGGAGGGAATGAGCAGTTCTTC.

The chain recombines TRBV9 with TRBJ2-3, with 7 bases aligning to TRBD2. The trim removed 3 bases at V and 2 bases at J, leaving 6 bases unmatched. This CDR3 contains 15 residues. Germline V lookup: CDR1 SGDLS, CDR2 YYNGEE. CDR3 nucleotides: TGTGCCAGCAGCGCGGGTGGGGGGGACACAGATACGCAGTATTTT. It translates to CASSAGGGDTDTQYF.

The chain carries TRBV3-1 (or the pseudogene TRBV3-2) and TRBJ2-3; TRBD2 matches at 7 bases. This CDR3 region has 15 residues. Losses at the gene ends were 4 bases for V and 0 bases for J; bases not matched to a gene: 4. Germline V gene sequence: CDR1 LGHDT, CDR2 YNNKEL (reference sequence). The CDR3 DNA reads TGTGCCAGCAGCCGAGGGACTATAAGCACAGATACGCAGTATTTT. Encoded protein: CASSRGTISTDTQYF.

This chain links TRBV20-1 with TRBJ1-5, with TRBD1 matching 10 bases. CDR1 and CDR2 from the germline V gene are DFQATT and SNEGSKA (reference sequence). The V segment lost 3 bases and the J segment 6 bases; nucleotides outside the gene matches: 5. The CDR3 runs 14 residues. CDR3 region: CSASTGTGVQPQHF. In nucleotides, the CDR3 is TGCAGTGCTAGTACCGGGACAGGGGTTCAGCCCCAGCATTTT.

This sequence joins TRBV4-2 and TRBJ2-2; D might be TRBD1 (5 bases). The CDR3 spans 17 residues. V lost 0 bases and J lost 4, with 15 bases in between. Germline CDR1 LGHNA, CDR2 YNFKEQ. DNA of the CDR3: TGTGCCAGCAGCCAAGATCGCAGCAGGGCGATCACCGGGGAGCTGTTTTTT. This encodes CASSQDRSRAITGELFF.

The V call is TRBV18, the J call TRBJ2-7; 8 bases line up with TRBD1. The CDR3 runs 14 residues. The J segment lost 4 bases and the V segment lost 1 base, leaving 3 bases of the junction unmatched. CDR1 is KGHSH and CDR2 is LQKENI in the germline V gene. CDR3 bases: TGTGCCAGCTCACCACAAAGGACAGGGTACGAGCAGTACTTC. It yields the protein CASSPQRTGYEQYF.

This chain connects TRBV5-5 to TRBJ1-3, with no clear D. The CDR3 covers 15 residues. V gave up 3 bases and J gave up 0 bases, with 10 bases separating them. The V gene's germline CDR1 is SGHKS and CDR2 YYEKEE (reference sequence). CDR3 DNA: TGTGCCAGCAGCTCAGACGCAGGCTCTGGAAACACCATATATTTT. Amino acids: CASSSDAGSGNTIYF.

The chain uses TRBV30 and TRBJ1-4; D is undetermined. Trimming cost V 0 bases and J 5 bases, with 19 bases left between them. CDR3 length equals 17 residues. From germline, CDR1 is GTSNPN and CDR2 SVGIG (reference sequence). The CDR3 DNA reads TGTGCCTGGAGTGTAACGGTTATGGGCAGAGAGAATGAAAAACTGTTTTTT. Encoded protein: CAWSVTVMGRENEKLFF.

V usage is TRBV7-2 and J usage is TRBJ1-6; D call uncertain. The CDR3 totals 13 residues. Trimming shortened V by 5 bases and J by 3 bases, and 5 bases separated the two germline ends. Germline CDR1 SGHTA, CDR2 FQGNSA. Written as DNA, the CDR3 is TGTGCCAGCAGCCGAGACTATAATTCACCCCTCCACTTT. Amino acids: CASSRDYNSPLHF.

V is TRBV2 and J is TRBJ2-7, with 14 bases identical to TRBD2. This CDR3 is 17 amino acids long. The V gene end was trimmed by 6 bases and the J gene end by 4 bases; junction bases not matched to a gene: 11. From germline, CDR1 is SNHLY and CDR2 FYNNEI. The CDR3 region is CASRKPGTSGSSYEQYF. For the CDR3, the DNA is TGTGCCAGCAGAAAACCAGGGACTAGCGGGAGTTCTTACGAGCAGTACTTC.

The table lists this clone with a count of one. The rearrangement uses TRBV11-1 and TRBJ2-3, with TRBD1 matching 8 bases. Trimming cost V 5 bases and J 4 bases; bases outside gene matches: 8. CDR3 size: 15 residues. Germline V gene sequence: CDR1 SGHAT, CDR2 FQDESV (reference sequence). The CDR3 reads CASSNRRQGSDTQYF. The CDR3, as DNA: TGTGCCAGCAGCAACAGGAGACAGGGGTCAGATACGCAGTATTTT. The full variable domain, its missing parts supplied by reference TRBV11-1 and TRBJ2-3, is EAEVAQSPRYKITEKSQAVAFWCDPISGHATLYWYRQILGQGPELLVQFQDESVVDDSQLPKDRFSAERLKGVDSTLKIQPAELGDSAMYLCASSNRRQGSDTQYFGPGTRLTVL.

The V gene is TRBV19, the J gene TRBJ1-5; 7 bases fit TRBD1. This CDR3 is built from 15 residues. CDR1 LNHDA and CDR2 SQIVND come from the germline V gene (reference sequence). Trimming at V came to 4 bases and at J to 4 bases, leaving 7 bases not matched to a gene. As DNA, the CDR3 is TGTGCCAGTAGTACCCCGGGACAGATAAATCAGCCCCAGCATTTT. It yields the protein CASSTPGQINQPQHF.

J is TRBJ2-2 and V is TRBV7-9; 11 bases agree with TRBD2. CDR1 SEHNR and CDR2 FQNEAQ come from the germline V gene (reference sequence). CDR3 length: 18 amino acids. J was trimmed by 6 bases and V by 4 bases; bases with no gene match: 13. This CDR3 reads CASSYPGLAGPAPGELFF. In nucleotides, the CDR3 is TGTGCCAGCAGCTACCCCGGACTAGCGGGTCCAGCCCCCGGGGAGCTGTTTTTT.

The J gene is TRBJ2-3, the V gene TRBV4-3, with a weak D call TRBD2 (5 bases). V was trimmed by 0 bases and J by 2 bases, leaving 15 bases between them. CDR1 is LGHNA, CDR2 YSLEER, per germline. The CDR3 has 17 amino acids. The CDR3 here is CASSQDRTWRHTDTQYF. The CDR3 nucleotides are TGCGCCAGCAGCCAAGATAGGACTTGGCGCCACACAGATACGCAGTATTTT.

This clone showed up just a few times. The chain couples TRBV7-8 to TRBJ1-3; D is undetermined. CDR1 and CDR2 (germline): SGHVS, FQNEAQ. The CDR3 loop spans 15 amino acids. V lost 1 base and J lost 3, with 10 bases in between. This CDR3 is CASSLEAGVGNTIYF. The CDR3 nucleotides are TGTGCCAGCAGCTTAGAGGCGGGCGTTGGAAACACCATATATTTT.

In regard to this clone: The sample carries other DNA sequences with the same CDR3. This chain links TRBV19 with TRBJ2-5; 9 positions match TRBD2. Germline-derived CDR1 and CDR2 are LNHDA and SQIVND (reference sequence). With 2 bases clipped from V and 2 bases from J, the junction kept 3 bases outside the gene matches. This CDR3 has 15 residues. The CDR3 coding sequence is TGTGCCAGTAGTATACTGGCGGGGGGGCAAGAGACCCAGTACTTC. Its protein product is CASSILAGGQETQYF. Looking up the rest from reference TRBV19 and TRBJ2-5 gives the full variable domain: DGGITQSPKYLFRKEGQNVTLSCEQNLNHDAMYWYRQDPGQGLRLIYYSQIVNDFQKGDIAEGYSVSREKKESFPLTVTSAQKNPTAFYLCASSILAGGQETQYFGPGTRLLVL.

The chain couples TRBV27 to TRBJ1-4; D ambiguous. CDR1 is MNHEY and CDR2 is SMNVEV in the germline V gene (reference sequence). V gave up 3 bases and J gave up 8 bases, with 7 bases separating them. CDR3 length: 12 residues. Here the CDR3 reads CASSFLGEKLFF. In DNA form, the CDR3 reads TGTGCCAGCAGTTTCCTCGGGGAAAAACTGTTTTTT.

The chain couples TRBV27 to TRBJ2-5; 10 nucleotides line up with TRBD1. Per germline, CDR1 MNHEY and CDR2 SMNVEV (reference sequence). With 3 bases clipped from V and 3 bases from J, the junction kept 4 bases outside the gene matches. CDR3 length equals 15 residues. The CDR3 region has the DNA TGTGCCAGCAGTTTCGGGACAGGGGTTAAAGAGACCCAGTACTTC. Translated, it gives CASSFGTGVKETQYF.

This chain connects TRBV18 to TRBJ2-1, with no clear D. Germline CDR1 KGHSH, CDR2 LQKENI. Trimming took 0 bases from V and 7 from J, leaving 7 bases between them. The CDR3 spans 13 residues. CDR3 sequence reads: CASSPPSQNEQFF. The CDR3 DNA follows: TGTGCCAGCTCACCACCTAGCCAGAATGAGCAGTTCTTC. Using reference TRBV18 and TRBJ2-1 for the parts outside the CDR3, the full variable domain is NAGVMQNPRHLVRRRGQEARLRCSPMKGHSHVYWYRQLPEEGLKFMVYLQKENIIDESGMPKERFSAEFPKEGPSILRIQQVVRGDSAAYFCASSPPSQNEQFFGPGTRLTVL.

The chain links TRBV5-1 to TRBJ1-2; D is ambiguous. Trimming took off 4 bases at V and 2 bases at J, with 15 bases between the two ends. Germline V CDR1 and CDR2: SGHRS, YFSETQ. CDR3 length equals 15 residues. CDR3 region: CASSQTERFNYGYTF. CDR3 in DNA: TGCGCCAGCAGCCAAACAGAACGATTCAACTATGGCTACACCTTC.

The genes are TRBV19 and TRBJ2-1; 7 bases agree with TRBD2. Trimming cost V 5 bases and J 9 bases; bases outside gene matches: 10. The CDR3 is 14 amino acids. Germline CDR1 reads LNHDA; CDR2 reads SQIVND (reference sequence). CDR3 amino acids: CASSFAGRAAEQFF. Written as DNA, the CDR3 is TGTGCCAGTAGTTTCGCGGGGAGGGCTGCTGAGCAGTTCTTC.

This chain links TRBV5-1 with TRBJ2-7, with 8 bases lining up with TRBD1. This CDR3 has 16 residues. CDR1 and CDR2 from the germline V gene are SGHRS and YFSETQ. The J segment lost 1 base and the V segment lost 4 bases, leaving 10 bases of the junction unmatched. CDR3 region: CASSRTPGTGSYEQYF. For the CDR3, the DNA is TGCGCCAGCAGCCGAACCCCGGGGACAGGATCCTACGAGCAGTACTTC.

The CDR3 here is CASAPTVHTEAFF. The CDR3 coding sequence is TGTGCCAGCGCACCGACAGTCCACACTGAAGCTTTCTTT. The chain recombines TRBV7-9 with TRBJ1-1, with D possibly being TRBD1 (5 bases). This CDR3 is built from 13 residues. Germline V gives CDR1 SEHNR, CDR2 FQNEAQ (reference sequence). V was cut by 8 bases and J by 3 bases, with 13 bases left in between.

Comments on this clone: The junction departs from the called germline gene at one end, perhaps through a read error. The chain joins TRBV6-5 to TRBJ1-3; the match to TRBD1 covers 7 bases. Germline assignment: CDR1 MNHEY and CDR2 SVGAGI. The CDR3 is made up of 15 amino acids. The CDR3 is CASSRQGAGGNSIYF. The CDR3 DNA reads as TGTGCCAGCAGCCGACAGGGAGCGGGGGGAAACAGCATATATTTT.

The chain uses TRBV7-2 and TRBJ2-5, with TRBD2 matching 14 bases. With V trimmed by 3 bases and J by 5 bases, 8 bases remained unmatched. Germline V gives CDR1 SGHTA, CDR2 FQGNSA. There are 17 residues in the CDR3. The CDR3 reads CASSLVGTSGGRETQYF. The CDR3 nucleotides read TGTGCCAGCAGCTTGGTCGGGACTAGCGGGGGTCGGGAGACCCAGTACTTC.

This sequence joins TRBV18 and TRBJ1-3; D gene ambiguous. Germline assignment: CDR1 KGHSH and CDR2 LQKENI. The V end lost 4 bases, the J end lost 0 bases, and 10 bases lay between the germline ends. The CDR3 sequence is 15 residues long. The CDR3 spells CASSLERSSGNTIYF. The CDR3, as DNA: TGTGCCAGCTCACTCGAGCGAAGCTCTGGAAACACCATATATTTT.

V and J are TRBV7-9 and TRBJ1-1, with a tentative D call TRBD1 (6 bases). CDR1 is SEHNR, CDR2 FQNEAQ, per germline (reference sequence). CDR3 length equals 14 residues. V lost 3 bases, J lost 1 base, and 9 bases lay in between. The CDR3 DNA follows: TGTGCCAGCAGCTTTACAGGGCCGAACACTGAAGCTTTCTTT. Its translation: CASSFTGPNTEAFF. Using reference TRBV7-9 and TRBJ1-1 for the parts outside the CDR3, the full variable domain is DTGVSQNPRHKITKRGQNVTFRCDPISEHNRLYWYRQTLGQGPEFLTYFQNEAQLEKSRLLSDRFSAERPKGSFSTLEIQRTEQGDSAMYLCASSFTGPNTEAFFGQGTRLTVV.